One T cell receptor (beta chain) is described in this entry. The data belong to a study of blood T cell repertoires in COVID-19. Study at large: COVID-19 samples from acute and convalescent phases originated in the United States, Italy and Spain. The cDNA or gDNA used as material had been derived from T cells, B-cell-depleted T cells, or PBMCs.

In the authors' workflow: Amplifying reference gene primers gave estimates of nucleated cell counts. Profiled with immunoSEQ multiplex PCR; TCRdb holds only in-frame clones, not every one. That table is the source of V, J and clone size, and D and trimming were worked out from the DNA. Of more than 80,000 clones in the sample, about 80% were seen once. The clonotype was recovered from a human donor in a cohort sampled during active COVID-19. The sequenced sample consisted of peripheral blood.

CDR3 in DNA: TGTGCCAGCAGCCAAGAAGGGGCGGGGAACTACAATGAGCAGTTCTTC. It codes for CASSQEGAGNYNEQFF. V usage is TRBV4-2 and J usage is TRBJ2-1; the D gene is possibly TRBD2 (6 bases). The V gene's germline CDR1 is LGHNA and CDR2 YNFKEQ. This CDR3 spans 16 amino acids. V was pared by 0 bases and J by 3 bases, with 12 bases between.